The 30 T cell receptor beta chains presented below share a single source sample, sequenced in a study of cytotoxic CD8 clonotypes in ibrutinib-treated CLL (dated by TCRdb to the early 2020s). What the time point label conveys for this sample: approximately eleven months on ibrutinib. Libraries were built with the immunoSEQ multiplex PCR assay. TCRdb carries this immuneACCESS record with in-frame sequences only. Its versions omit some clonotypes, under half of them owing to an unresolved V gene in the studies checked, with the rest unexplained. The sample table shows approximately 100,000 clones, and 78% are seen once. The leading ten clones occupy about 29% of the sample. The material was PBMCs, obtained after 12 months of ibrutinib treatment. The receptor set was obtained from a human donor with chronic lymphocytic leukemia.

With respect to this clone: Germline and junction disagree at one end, which may indicate a read error. The chain uses TRBV11-2 and TRBJ2-1, with 14 positions matching TRBD2. CDR1 is SGHAT, CDR2 FQNNGV, per germline. The CDR3 consists of 17 residues. CDR3 sequence reads: CASSPGTSGGFYNEQLF. CDR3 sequence (DNA): TGTGCCAGCAGCCCCGGGACTAGCGGGGGATTCTACAATGAGCAGCTCTTC.

The V gene is TRBV7-9, the J gene TRBJ2-7; 12 nucleotides align to TRBD1. J lost 6 bases, V lost 2 bases, and 8 bases had no gene match. CDR1 is SEHNR and CDR2 is FQNEAQ in the germline V gene (reference sequence). The CDR3 is 16 amino acids. This chain's CDR3 is CASSLTPGQGAGEQYF. DNA of the CDR3: TGTGCCAGCAGCTTAACGCCGGGACAGGGGGCAGGCGAGCAGTACTTC.

The genes are TRBV7-2 and TRBJ2-5, with D perhaps matching TRBD2 (5 bases). V was shortened by 5 bases and J by 5 bases, with 21 bases between the two germline ends. This CDR3 region has 16 residues. Germline V gene lookup returns CDR1 SGHTA and CDR2 FQGNSA. CDR3: CASSPRASSTRETQYF. The CDR3, as DNA: TGTGCCAGCAGCCCCCGGGCTAGCAGTACTCGGGAGACCCAGTACTTC.

The gene calls are TRBV11-3 and TRBJ2-3, with TRBD2 matching over 9 bases. CDR3 size: 17 residues. V was clipped by 6 bases and J by 4 bases; unmatched bases: 14. Germline CDR1 and CDR2: SGHNT and YENEEA. The CDR3 DNA reads as TGTGCCAGCAGACGAACCGTCGGCGGGGGGGAGTCAGATACGCAGTATTTT. Translation gives CASRRTVGGGESDTQYF. The entire variable domain, with the rest obtained from reference TRBV11-3 and TRBJ2-3, is as follows: EAGVVQSPRYKIIEKKQPVAFWCNPISGHNTLYWYLQNLGQGPELLIRYENEEAVDDSQLPKDRFSAERLKGVDSTLKIQPAELGDSAVYLCASRRTVGGGESDTQYFGPGTRLTVL.

V and J are TRBV7-2 and TRBJ2-7; 9 bases match TRBD2. Germline V lookup: CDR1 SGHTA, CDR2 FQGNSA. The length of the CDR3 is 14 residues. Trimming removed 7 bases from V and 7 bases from J; junction bases left unmatched: 11. The CDR3 sequence is CASTRGSGGLEQYF. The CDR3 DNA follows: TGTGCCAGCACCCGAGGAAGCGGGGGGCTAGAGCAGTACTTC.

This chain uses TRBV29-1 with TRBJ1-2; D is unresolved. This CDR3 is built from 12 residues. Germline V gives CDR1 SQVTM, CDR2 ANQGSEA. The ends were cut back, 3 bases at V and 6 bases at J, with 11 bases in the middle. This chain's CDR3 is CSVEAPMHGYTF. Here the CDR3 DNA reads TGCAGCGTTGAGGCACCGATGCATGGCTACACCTTC.

This clone was seen once. The chain joins TRBV28 to TRBJ2-5; 15 nucleotides line up with TRBD2. Looked up from germline, CDR1 is MDHEN and CDR2 is SYDVKM. The CDR3 runs 18 residues. Trimming at V came to 1 base and at J to 5 bases, leaving 8 bases not matched to a gene. The CDR3 here is CASSLLGLAGGPFETQYF. The DNA of the CDR3 is TGTGCCAGCAGTTTATTAGGACTAGCGGGGGGGCCTTTTGAGACCCAGTACTTC.

This clone was observed once. This sequence joins TRBV7-3 and TRBJ2-2, with D unresolved. The CDR3 is 13 amino acids. Trimming pared 2 bases from V and 6 bases from J, leaving 7 bases between. CDR1 is SGHTA and CDR2 is FQGTGA in the germline V gene. The CDR3 region is CASSLVGAGELFF. Written as DNA, the CDR3 is TGTGCCAGCAGCTTAGTGGGTGCCGGGGAGCTGTTTTTT.

The CDR3 nucleotides read TGCGCCAGCAGCTTGGGTCCTACTAGGAGCTCCTACGAGCAGTACTTC. Protein: CASSLGPTRSSYEQYF. This chain links TRBV5-1 with TRBJ2-7; possible D gene TRBD2, 5 bases. Trimming pared 0 bases from V and 0 bases from J, leaving 13 bases between. Germline-derived CDR1 and CDR2 are SGHRS and YFSETQ. This CDR3 contains 16 residues.

This clone has more than one count but fewer than ten. Written as DNA, the CDR3 is TGTGCCAGCAGTTTAGGGTGGGGAGGACAGCCCCAGCATTTT. Its translation is CASSLGWGGQPQHF. The J gene is TRBJ1-5, the V gene TRBV27; no reliable D call. The CDR3 contains 14 residues. Germline CDR1 and CDR2: MNHEY and SMNVEV (reference sequence). Trimming removed 2 bases from V and 7 bases from J, with 12 bases in between.

V gene TRBV7-8 combines with J gene TRBJ1-5; 7 bases align to TRBD1. The V gene end was trimmed by 6 bases and the J gene end by 1 base; junction bases not matched to a gene: 9. The CDR3 sequence is 16 residues long. The germline V gene encodes CDR1 SGHVS and CDR2 FQNEAQ. CDR3 sequence (DNA): TGTGCCAGCAGTACTTACGGGACAGAGAGCAATCAGCCCCAGCATTTT. Translated: CASSTYGTESNQPQHF.

The V gene is TRBV5-8, the J gene TRBJ1-2; the D is unclear. The CDR3 spans 16 residues. CDR1 SGHTS and CDR2 YDEGEE come from the germline V gene. Trimming took 1 base from V and 0 from J, leaving 13 bases between them. CDR3: CASSLPTGGANYGYTF. The CDR3 DNA sequence: TGTGCCAGCAGCTTGCCCACGGGAGGTGCTAACTATGGCTACACCTTC.

The chain uses TRBV21-1 and TRBJ1-3; TRBD1 is the table's D call and was not checked against the DNA. TRBV21-1 is an annotated pseudogene. The CDR3 loop spans 17 amino acids. CDR3 sequence reads: CASRDRDRGFSGNTIYF. CDR3 DNA sequence: TGTGCCAGCAGAGACCGGGACAGGGGATTCTCTGGAAACACCATATATTTT.

The chain has TRBV2 and TRBJ1-1; D is possibly TRBD1 (6 bases). Germline CDR1 SNHLY, CDR2 FYNNEI. V lost 8 bases, J lost 7 bases, and 17 bases lay in between. CDR3 size: 13 residues. CDR3 sequence reads: CASSNRGFGEAFF. The DNA for the CDR3 is TGTGCCAGCTCCAATAGGGGGTTCGGTGAAGCTTTCTTT.

This chain links TRBV5-1 with TRBJ2-5, with 9 bases matching TRBD2. Unmatched junction bases numbered 7, after V lost 0 bases and J lost 10 bases. This CDR3 is 14 amino acids long. The V gene's germline CDR1 is SGHRS and CDR2 YFSETQ. In DNA, the CDR3 is TGCGCCAGCAGCTTGGATTCGCTAGCGGGGTTCCAGTACTTC. Residues: CASSLDSLAGFQYF.

The CDR3 nucleotides are TGTGCCGCGGGAGCCGGGACAGCTTATGGCTACACCTTC. Translated, it gives CAAGAGTAYGYTF. The rearrangement uses TRBV10-3 and TRBJ1-2; 7 nucleotides line up with TRBD1. The CDR3 totals 13 residues. Per germline, CDR1 ENHRY and CDR2 SYGVKD. V lost 11 bases and J lost 5; bases outside the gene matches: 11.

The gene calls are TRBV9 and TRBJ1-5, with 8 bases lining up with TRBD1. V gave up 0 bases and J gave up 7 bases; unmatched junction bases: 3. From germline, CDR1 is SGDLS and CDR2 YYNGEE. The CDR3 extends over 14 amino acids. This CDR3 is CASSVDDRGQPQHF. CDR3 DNA: TGTGCCAGCAGCGTAGATGACAGGGGACAGCCCCAGCATTTT.

This clone has a handful of counts. V and J are TRBV7-9 and TRBJ1-2; D uncertain. CDR1 and CDR2 from the germline V gene are SEHNR and FQNEAQ (reference sequence). The ends were cut back, 5 bases at V and 2 bases at J, with 6 bases in the middle. The CDR3 runs to 12 residues. CDR3 loop: CASSDGNYGYTF. The CDR3 DNA follows: TGTGCCAGCAGCGACGGGAACTATGGCTACACCTTC.

This clone showed up just a few times. This chain joins TRBV19 and TRBJ1-1; 8 positions match TRBD1. This CDR3 contains 15 residues. V dropped 6 bases and J dropped 8; count of bases not matched to a gene: 14. CDR1 and CDR2 (germline): LNHDA, SQIVND (reference sequence). The CDR3 coding sequence is TGTGCCAGTAGCTCCACAGGGGGGTGGAGCTCGGAAGCTTTCTTT. Translating it yields CASSSTGGWSSEAFF.

Only one count was recorded for this clone. The gene calls are TRBV12-5 and TRBJ1-2; TRBD1 might be the D (5 bases). Per germline, CDR1 LGHNT and CDR2 FRNRAP. This CDR3 spans 16 amino acids. V was shortened by 6 bases and J by 4 bases, with 21 bases between the two germline ends. CDR3 region: CASGRDGTREIYGYTF. DNA for the CDR3: TGTGCTAGTGGCCGGGACGGGACGCGAGAAATCTATGGCTACACCTTC.

This chain connects TRBV7-2 to TRBJ1-1; TRBD1 matches at 7 bases. This CDR3 is built from 12 residues. The J segment lost 8 bases and the V segment lost 5 bases, leaving 5 bases of the junction unmatched. In germline, CDR1 is SGHTA, CDR2 FQGNSA. The CDR3 DNA reads as TGTGCCAGCAGCCCGCGGACAGGAGAAGCTTTCTTT. Translated, it gives CASSPRTGEAFF.

The V and J genes are TRBV4-1 and TRBJ1-6; perhaps TRBD1 as D (5 bases). V lost 1 base and J 7 bases, leaving 11 bases between the germline ends. Germline V CDR1 and CDR2: MGHRA, YSYEKL. The CDR3 runs to 15 residues. The CDR3 coding sequence is TGCGCCAGCAGCCAAGGGGGCGCGGGAAATTCACCCCTCCACTTT. This translates into CASSQGGAGNSPLHF.

The rearrangement uses TRBV23-1 and TRBJ1-5; D may be TRBD1 (5 bases). TRBV23-1 is flagged as an ORF with uncertain function. The V and J ends lost 3 bases and 3 bases respectively, with 15 bases between them. The CDR3 extends over 16 amino acids. CDR3 nucleotide sequence: TGCGCCAGCAGTCAGGGGCCTGTAGGGGACAATCAGCCCCAGCATTTT. It yields the protein CASSQGPVGDNQPQHF.

V is TRBV18 and J is TRBJ2-3; tentatively, D is TRBD2 (5 bases). The CDR3 totals 13 residues. The germline V gene has CDR1 KGHSH and CDR2 LQKENI. With 6 bases removed from V and 4 bases from J, the gap between germline ends came to 11 bases. This CDR3 reads CASSGVDSDTQYF. The CDR3 DNA follows: TGTGCCAGCTCCGGGGTAGATTCAGATACGCAGTATTTT. The entire variable domain, with the rest obtained from reference TRBV18 and TRBJ2-3, is as follows: NAGVMQNPRHLVRRRGQEARLRCSPMKGHSHVYWYRQLPEEGLKFMVYLQKENIIDESGMPKERFSAEFPKEGPSILRIQQVVRGDSAAYFCASSGVDSDTQYFGPGTRLTVL.

This clone was counted only a few times. CDR3 DNA: TGTGCCAGTAGTACCCCAACCGGGACTCGGCAGTTCTTC. It translates to CASSTPTGTRQFF. The genes are TRBV19 and TRBJ2-1; a possible D gene is TRBD2 (6 bases). Trimming pared 4 bases from V and 12 bases from J, leaving 16 bases between. Germline V gives CDR1 LNHDA, CDR2 SQIVND (reference sequence). The CDR3 spans 13 residues.

CDR3 loop: CASRSARQGGTEAFF. The CDR3 nucleotides are TGTGCCAGCAGGTCCGCGAGACAGGGAGGCACTGAAGCTTTCTTT. The rearrangement joins TRBV5-4 to TRBJ1-1; TRBD1 agrees at 7 bases. The germline gives CDR1 SGHNT, CDR2 YYREEE (reference sequence). This CDR3 spans 15 amino acids. The junction had 11 bases not matched to a gene; V was cut back by 5 bases and J by 4 bases. The variable domain in full, completed from reference TRBV5-4 and TRBJ1-1, reads ETGVTQSPTHLIKTRGQQVTLRCSSQSGHNTVSWYQQALGQGPQFIFQYYREEENGRGNFPPRFSGLQFPNYSSELNVNALELDDSALYLCASRSARQGGTEAFFGQGTRLTVV.

The chain uses TRBV9 and TRBJ1-1; no firm D call. Per germline, CDR1 SGDLS and CDR2 YYNGEE. CDR3 size: 9 residues. The ends were cut back, 4 bases at V and 12 bases at J, with 7 bases in the middle. CDR3 sequence: CASSPPPFF. CDR3 in DNA: TGTGCCAGCAGCCCCCCCCCTTTCTTT.

The genes are TRBV5-1 and TRBJ2-5, with unresolved D. CDR3 size: 12 residues. Germline V gene lookup returns CDR1 SGHRS and CDR2 YFSETQ. The V end lost 3 bases, the J end lost 1 base, and 4 bases lay between the germline ends. CDR3 residues: CASSSSQETQYF. The CDR3 nucleotides are TGCGCCAGCAGCTCCAGCCAAGAGACCCAGTACTTC.

The genes are TRBV29-1 and TRBJ2-2; maybe TRBD1 (7 bases). CDR3 length: 13 amino acids. With 5 bases removed from V and 5 bases from J, the gap between germline ends came to 12 bases. Germline V gives CDR1 SQVTM, CDR2 ANQGSEA. The CDR3 nucleotides are TGCAGCGTTCACAGGGGAGGTACCGGGGAGCTGTTTTTT. Its protein product is CSVHRGGTGELFF.

The J gene is TRBJ2-7, the V gene TRBV9; D might be TRBD1 (5 bases). This CDR3 region has 15 residues. The germline gives CDR1 SGDLS, CDR2 YYNGEE. V lost 2 bases to trimming and J lost 0 bases, with 12 bases between them. CDR3 loop: CASSVGQELSYEQYF. CDR3 nucleotide sequence: TGTGCCAGCAGCGTGGGGCAGGAGCTCTCCTACGAGCAGTACTTC.